The present T cell receptor beta chain was sequenced within a study of cytomegalovirus exposure and HLA in healthy donors. General study results and limits: The majority of TCR sequences were rare, yet some public TCRs appeared in many donors.

Concerning this clone: Its antigen is not known.

It was with 60 Vbeta and 13 Jbeta primers that the PCR ran. Clones were read by immunoSEQ multiplex PCR, and TCRdb kept only the in-frame ones, dropping some. The data contain approximately 240,000 clones, 70% to 85% of them singletons. The length of the CDR3 is 13 residues. Germline V gives CDR1 GTSNPN, CDR2 SVGIG (reference sequence). The junction had 5 bases not matched to a gene; V was cut back by 2 bases and J by 5 bases. Sequenced input: PBMCs. The TCR originated in a woman aged 40 to 50 in good health and CMV-seronegative. This sequence joins TRBV30 and TRBJ1-1, with 7 nucleotides matching TRBD1. This CDR3 is CAWSPDRVTEAFF. The CDR3 DNA reads TGTGCCTGGAGTCCCGACAGGGTGACTGAAGCTTTCTTT.